The TCR beta chain described here comes from a study of cytomegalovirus exposure and HLA in healthy donors. Findings and caveats of the study: Fewer than 200 TCR beta chains were listed as cytomegalovirus-associated. Testing in vitro showed a few CMV-associated chains specific for CMV antigens. High specificity and sensitivity for cytomegalovirus status were reported for the classifier.

On this clone itself: Its cognate antigen is unknown.

Only in-frame clones appear in the TCRdb table, and some are missing; sequencing was by immunoSEQ multiplex PCR. The sample lists about 200,000 clones; roughly 88% were seen once. Per the germline V gene, CDR1 is MNHEY and CDR2 is SVGAGI. With 5 bases clipped from V and 4 bases from J, the junction kept 9 bases outside the gene matches. The CDR3 has 15 amino acids. Donors came from a validation cohort of over a hundred subjects, distinct from the first 666-subject cohort. The chain links TRBV6-5 to TRBJ2-3, with TRBD2 identical over 7 bases. What was sequenced was PBMCs. The TCR originated in a woman aged 18-30 years in good health and CMV-seronegative. In DNA, the CDR3 is TGTGCCAGCAGTAGGGCTAGCGGTTTTGCAGATACGCAGTATTTT. Translated: CASSRASGFADTQYF.